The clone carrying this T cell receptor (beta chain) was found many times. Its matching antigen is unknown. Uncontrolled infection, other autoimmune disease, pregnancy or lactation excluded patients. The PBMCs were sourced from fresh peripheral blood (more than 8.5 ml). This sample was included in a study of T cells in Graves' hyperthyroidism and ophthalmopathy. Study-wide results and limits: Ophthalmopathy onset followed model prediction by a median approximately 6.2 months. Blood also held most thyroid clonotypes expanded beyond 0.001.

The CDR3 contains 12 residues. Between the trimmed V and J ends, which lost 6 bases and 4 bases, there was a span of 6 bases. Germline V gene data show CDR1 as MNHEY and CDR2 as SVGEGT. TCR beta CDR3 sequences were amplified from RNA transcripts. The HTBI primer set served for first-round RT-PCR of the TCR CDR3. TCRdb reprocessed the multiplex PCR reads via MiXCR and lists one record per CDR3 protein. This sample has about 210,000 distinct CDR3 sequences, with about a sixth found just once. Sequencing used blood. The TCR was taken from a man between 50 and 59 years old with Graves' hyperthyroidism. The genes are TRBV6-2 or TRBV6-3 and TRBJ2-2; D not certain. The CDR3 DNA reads TGTGCCAGCAGGGAACGCACCGGGGAGCTGTTTTTT. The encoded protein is CASRERTGELFF.